This T cell receptor (beta chain) comes out of a study of chemoradiotherapy in HPV16-positive cancers. Study background: Two HPV16-positive patients' cells yielded candidate HPV-specific clones and common motifs. General observations from the study: Candidate HPV-specific clones and E7-related TCR motifs grew in tumor during treatment. HPV-specific T cells were functionally defined from only a couple of HPV16-positive patients. For HPV16-positive patients, expanding HPV-responsive T cells associated with longer recurrence-free survival.

A note on this clone: What it binds is unknown.

CDR1 and CDR2 (germline): MNHEY, SMNVEV (reference sequence). The CDR3 spans 16 residues. V was trimmed by 5 bases and J by 3 bases, leaving 17 bases between them. The protocol was immunoSEQ multiplex PCR, while the TCRdb copy is restricted to in-frame clones and leaves out a portion. Of 9,500 to 15,000 clones listed, around 73% are singletons. The sample was taken from a patient who underwent chemoradiotherapy. The receptor was isolated from a human donor with HPV-associated anogenital cancer. The chain uses TRBV27 and TRBJ2-1, with D hard to call. The CDR3 loop reads CASSTSLGSIYNEQFF. In DNA form, the CDR3 reads TGTGCCAGCAGTACCTCTTTAGGTAGTATCTACAATGAGCAGTTCTTC.